This passage covers 22 T cell receptor beta chains from one sample sequenced in a study of human T cells and chemical hapten exposure. Documented time point: pre-sensitization, week 0. The sample's treatment: therapeutic diphenylcyclopropenone sensitization with weekly scalp DPC. One entry per CDR3 protein results from TCRdb running MiXCR on the RACE reads. The sample contains more than 300,000 distinct CDR3 sequences, more than 4.5% of which appear only once. Here the sequenced sample was whole blood, taken in connection with sensitization to the hapten diphenylcyclopropenone (DPC). All receptors come from a woman aged 45-65 years with alopecia areata. Some clones in this sample may be carry-over from other donors' samples.

This clonotype has only a few counts. The rearrangement uses TRBV20-1 and TRBJ2-7; 10 bases match TRBD1. The CDR3 is 13 amino acids. The J segment lost 5 bases and the V segment lost 7 bases, leaving 8 bases of the junction unmatched. The germline V gene encodes CDR1 DFQATT and CDR2 SNEGSKA (reference sequence). The CDR3 DNA reads as TGCAGTGGTAAGACAGGGGGCCGCCACGAGCAGTACTTC. Protein: CSGKTGGRHEQYF.

This clonotype was picked up a small number of times. This chain links TRBV25-1 with TRBJ2-7; D call uncertain. The germline V gene encodes CDR1 MGHDK and CDR2 SYGVNS. This CDR3 is 15 amino acids long. V was cut by 5 bases and J by 0 bases, with 14 bases left in between. Here the CDR3 DNA reads TGTGCCAGCAGTCCTTCCCAGCTCGGCTCCTACGAGCAGTACTTC. It is translated as CASSPSQLGSYEQYF.

This clonotype has at least ten counts. This chain joins TRBV3-1 and TRBJ2-2; perhaps TRBD1 as D (6 bases). The CDR3 has 15 residues. CDR1 is LGHDT, CDR2 YNNKEL, per germline (reference sequence). V lost 2 bases and J 5 bases, leaving 12 bases between the germline ends. The CDR3 nucleotides read TGTGCCAGCAGCCAAAAGACAGGTTGGACCGGGGAGCTGTTTTTT. Amino acids: CASSQKTGWTGELFF.

This clonotype was found many times. V is TRBV5-1 and J is TRBJ2-1; 9 bases align to TRBD2. The CDR3 runs to 19 residues. Germline V gene lookup returns CDR1 SGHRS and CDR2 YFSETQ. Trimming cost V 5 bases and J 0 bases; bases outside gene matches: 15. This CDR3 reads CASSPGLALRLSSYNEQFF. Written as DNA, the CDR3 is TGCGCCAGCAGTCCTGGACTAGCGCTAAGATTAAGCTCCTACAATGAGCAGTTCTTC.

This clonotype was observed at least ten times. V usage is TRBV29-1 and J usage is TRBJ2-2; TRBD2 matches at 8 bases. This CDR3 has 15 amino acids. CDR1 is SQVTM, CDR2 ANQGSEA, per germline. Trimming took 7 bases from V and 8 from J; bases not matched to a gene: 15. The CDR3 reads CSARVAGPRSGELFF. The CDR3 coding sequence is TGCAGCGCTCGAGTAGCGGGGCCCAGGAGTGGGGAGCTGTTTTTT.

There are a few counts of this clonotype. The rearrangement links TRBV2 to TRBJ2-7; D is ambiguous. Germline lookup yields CDR1 SNHLY and CDR2 FYNNEI. Between the trimmed V and J ends, which lost 5 bases and 6 bases, there was a span of 11 bases. The CDR3 consists of 12 residues. The CDR3 spells CASSPLLVEQYF. The CDR3 nucleotides are TGTGCCAGCAGTCCTCTTCTAGTCGAGCAGTACTTC.

This clonotype was seen a handful of times. The rearrangement joins TRBV5-1 to TRBJ2-5, with a weak D call TRBD1 (6 bases). From germline, CDR1 is SGHRS and CDR2 YFSETQ. The length of the CDR3 is 14 residues. V was trimmed by 0 bases and J by 2 bases, leaving 8 bases between them. CDR3 residues: CASSLGQAQETQYF. In nucleotides, the CDR3 is TGCGCCAGCAGCTTGGGACAGGCACAAGAGACCCAGTACTTC.

This clonotype was found many times. V is TRBV4-1 and J is TRBJ1-2; D call uncertain. The V end was cut by 1 base, the J end by 3 bases, with 6 bases between. Per the germline V gene, CDR1 is MGHRA and CDR2 is YSYEKL. The CDR3 totals 13 residues. The DNA for the CDR3 is TGCGCCAGCAGCCAAGTCGTGGACTATGGCTACACCTTC. This gives the protein CASSQVVDYGYTF.

The table lists this clonotype with many counts. The rearrangement uses TRBV6-2 or TRBV6-3 and TRBJ2-3; D gene uncertain. Germline loops: CDR1 MNHEY, CDR2 SVGEGT. The ends were cut back, 0 bases at V and 4 bases at J, with 17 bases in the middle. The CDR3 covers 17 residues. DNA of the CDR3: TGTGCCAGCAGTTACTCGCCCCGACGTTTGTGGGCAGATACGCAGTATTTT. Translated, it gives CASSYSPRRLWADTQYF.

This clonotype appeared a few times. The chain employs TRBV12-3 or TRBV12-4 and TRBJ2-7; D remains unclear. Trimming pared 3 bases from V and 6 bases from J, leaving 12 bases between. The length of the CDR3 is 13 residues. The CDR3 sequence is CASSFWGPGEQYF. In DNA form, the CDR3 reads TGTGCCAGCAGTTTTTGGGGTCCGGGCGAGCAGTACTTC.

This clonotype was detected only a few times. The chain combines TRBV29-1 with TRBJ1-1; D is unclear. CDR3 length: 13 residues. CDR1 and CDR2 from the germline V gene are SQVTM and ANQGSEA. V was clipped by 2 bases and J by 3 bases, with 10 bases between them. For the CDR3, the DNA is TGCAGCGTTGAAAGGTCCCCGGACACTGAAGCTTTCTTT. It specifies CSVERSPDTEAFF.

This clonotype was detected ten times or more. The chain carries TRBV4-3 and TRBJ2-1; 7 bases align to TRBD2. This CDR3 spans 17 amino acids. The trim removed 0 bases at V and 3 bases at J, leaving 8 bases unmatched. Per the germline V gene, CDR1 is LGHNA and CDR2 is YSLEER. The CDR3: CASSQERSGTLYNEQFF. The CDR3 nucleotides are TGCGCCAGCAGCCAAGAACGAAGCGGGACCCTCTACAATGAGCAGTTCTTC.

The gene calls are TRBV6-2 or TRBV6-3 and TRBJ2-4, with D perhaps TRBD1 or TRBD2 (5 bases each). The ends were cut back, 4 bases at V and 0 bases at J, with 19 bases in the middle. The CDR3 has 18 residues. Germline V lookup: CDR1 MNHEY, CDR2 SVGEGT. CDR3 loop: CASSSLGVRALAKNIQYF. In DNA, the CDR3 is TGTGCCAGCAGTTCACTGGGAGTCAGGGCTCTAGCCAAAAACATTCAGTACTTC.

The rearrangement uses TRBV19 and TRBJ1-2; 10 bases are a match to TRBD1. Per germline, CDR1 LNHDA and CDR2 SQIVND (reference sequence). The CDR3 runs to 15 residues. The junction had 6 bases not matched to a gene; V was cut back by 5 bases and J by 3 bases. The CDR3 sequence: CASSYVTGGDYGYTF. In DNA form, the CDR3 reads TGTGCCAGTAGTTATGTGACAGGGGGCGACTATGGCTACACCTTC.

The table lists this clonotype with many counts. The V and J genes are TRBV23-1 and TRBJ2-5; 10 bases align to TRBD1. TRBV23-1 belongs to the ORF category, with a function that is uncertain. The CDR3 runs to 20 residues. The V gene end was trimmed by 3 bases and the J gene end by 4 bases; junction bases not matched to a gene: 20. The CDR3 DNA reads TGCGCCAGCAGTCATTCTAACCGGCTCCGGGACAGGGGACCGCGAGAGACCCAGTACTTC. Translating gives CASSHSNRLRDRGPRETQYF.

There are many counts of this clonotype. The chain has TRBV6-5 and TRBJ1-1; tentative D call: TRBD1 (5 bases). Germline V CDR1 and CDR2: MNHEY, SVGAGI. This CDR3 has 14 residues. V was trimmed by 6 bases and J by 4 bases, leaving 15 bases between them. CDR3 in DNA: TGTGCCAGCAGATCGCCAGGGCAGCTCACTGAAGCTTTCTTT. It yields the protein CASRSPGQLTEAFF.

The V call is TRBV29-1, the J call TRBJ1-1; TRBD1 matches 9 bases. V gave up 6 bases and J gave up 3 bases; unmatched junction bases: 14. The CDR3 has 16 amino acids. Germline assignment: CDR1 SQVTM and CDR2 ANQGSEA. The CDR3 sequence is CSVPTLPGQGDTEAFF. The DNA of the CDR3 is TGCAGCGTCCCCACGCTACCGGGACAGGGTGACACTGAAGCTTTCTTT.

At least ten counts were recorded for this clonotype. The genes are TRBV30 and TRBJ2-1, with TRBD2 as a possible D gene (5 bases). The germline V gene encodes CDR1 GTSNPN and CDR2 SVGIG (reference sequence). The germline V and J ends were trimmed by 3 bases and 8 bases, with 14 bases remaining between them. This CDR3 is 13 amino acids long. The DNA of the CDR3 is TGTGCCTGGAGGACTACTTTTCCCCATGAGCAGTTCTTC. Its protein product is CAWRTTFPHEQFF. Drawing the rest from reference TRBV30 and TRBJ2-1, the complete variable domain is SQTIHQWPATLVQPVGSPLSLECTVEGTSNPNLYWYRQAAGRGLQLLFYSVGIGQISSEVPQNLSASRPQDRQFILSSKKLLLSDSGFYLCAWRTTFPHEQFFGPGTRLTVL.

The chain employs TRBV2 and TRBJ2-5; TRBD1 aligns across 7 bases. With 6 bases clipped from V and 5 bases from J, the junction kept 9 bases outside the gene matches. This CDR3 has 14 amino acids. Germline CDR1 and CDR2: SNHLY and FYNNEI. CDR3 sequence (DNA): TGTGCCAGCAGCCCCACAGGGGCAGATGAGACCCAGTACTTC. This gives the protein CASSPTGADETQYF.

This clonotype was observed many times. The chain recombines TRBV10-3 with TRBJ2-3; D remains unclear. The germline V and J ends were trimmed by 0 bases and 0 bases, with 10 bases remaining between them. From germline, CDR1 is ENHRY and CDR2 SYGVKD. The CDR3 contains 16 residues. CDR3 sequence reads: CAISESIQSSTDTQYF. The CDR3 nucleotides are TGTGCCATCAGTGAGTCGATACAGTCTAGCACAGATACGCAGTATTTT.

The CDR3 region has the DNA TGTGCCAGCAGCTGGGACCCCGCCGCCGAGCAGTACTTC. Translation: CASSWDPAAEQYF. This rearrangement joins TRBV5-4 to TRBJ2-7, with D perhaps given as TRBD1 or TRBD2 (5 bases each). V was trimmed by 3 bases and J by 6 bases, leaving 13 bases between them. CDR1 is SGHNT, CDR2 YYREEE, per germline (reference sequence). CDR3 length equals 13 residues.

This clonotype was seen a handful of times. The chain links TRBV20-1 to TRBJ1-1; D not resolved. Germline-derived CDR1 and CDR2 are DFQATT and SNEGSKA (reference sequence). This CDR3 comprises 11 residues. With 3 bases removed from V and 6 bases from J, the gap between germline ends came to 8 bases. The CDR3 spells CSAREEAEAFF. CDR3 nucleotide sequence: TGCAGTGCTAGGGAGGAGGCTGAAGCTTTCTTT.